This paragraph covers one TCR beta chain sequence. Its cognate antigen is unknown. CFSE-dim autoproliferating and CFSE-high non-proliferating T cells from unstimulated culture were sequenced separately. Roughly 5.2x10^7 CFSE-labeled PBMCs were cultured around seven days unstimulated, then replicate wells were pooled. Without exogenous stimuli, around 0.5 uM CFSE-labeled PBMCs were cultured serum-free. CDR3 size: 14 residues. Germline V lookup: CDR1 LNHDA, CDR2 SQIVND (reference sequence). The V end lost 4 bases, the J end lost 10 bases, and 14 bases lay between the germline ends. Produced via immunoSEQ multiplex PCR; TCRdb's table is partial and in-frame only. The table lists under 50,000 clones, roughly 82% of them singletons. The data are from a study of memory B cells and T cells in multiple sclerosis. Overall study results and limits: Clone-set sizes differed between compartments, so shared clonotype counts needed normalization.

The sample taken for sequencing was PBMCs from blood kept in culture. This receptor was identified in a human donor with multiple sclerosis. The chain joins TRBV19 to TRBJ1-6, with unresolved D. The CDR3 spells CASSNSPKESPLHF. CDR3 nucleotide sequence: TGTGCCAGTAGTAATAGTCCTAAGGAATCACCCCTCCACTTT.